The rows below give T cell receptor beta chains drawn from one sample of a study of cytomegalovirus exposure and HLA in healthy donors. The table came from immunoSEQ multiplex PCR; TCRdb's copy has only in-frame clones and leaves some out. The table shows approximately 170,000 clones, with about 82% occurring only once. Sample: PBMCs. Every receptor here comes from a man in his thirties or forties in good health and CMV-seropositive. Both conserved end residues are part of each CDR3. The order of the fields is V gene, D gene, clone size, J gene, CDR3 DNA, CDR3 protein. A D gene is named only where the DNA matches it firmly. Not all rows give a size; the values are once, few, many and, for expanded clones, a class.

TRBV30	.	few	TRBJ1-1	TGTGCCTGGAGTGTACAGAGTGAAGCTTTCTTT	CAWSVQSEAFF
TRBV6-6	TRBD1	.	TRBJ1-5	TGTGTCTCTACCGGGACAGGGGTCCTGCAGCCCCAGCATTTT	CVSTGTGVLQPQHF
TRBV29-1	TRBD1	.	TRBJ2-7	TGCAGCGTTGACCAGGGACAGGGATACGAGCAGTACTTC	CSVDQGQGYEQYF
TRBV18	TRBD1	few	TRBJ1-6	TGTGCCAGCTCCCCAGGGACAGGTTCTTCACCCCTCCACTTT	CASSPGTGSSPLHF
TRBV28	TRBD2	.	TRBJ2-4	TGTGCCAGCAGACGTAGCGGGGGACTAGCCAAAAACATTCAGTACTTC	CASRRSGGLAKNIQYF
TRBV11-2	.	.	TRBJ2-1	TGTGCCAGCAGCTTAACGGGATTGGGGTCCTACAATGAGCAGTTCTTC	CASSLTGLGSYNEQFF
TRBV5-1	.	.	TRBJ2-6	TGCGCCAGCAGCGCCAGGGGGGCCCCCTCTGGGGCCAACGTCCTGACTTTC	CASSARGAPSGANVLTF
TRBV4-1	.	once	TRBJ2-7	TGCGCCAGCAGCCCCAGGCAGGGGTACTACTACGAGCAGTACTTC	CASSPRQGYYYEQYF
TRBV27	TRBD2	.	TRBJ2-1	TGTGCCAGCAGTTTGGTAGCGGGGGGGCGGGGTGAGCAGTTCTTC	CASSLVAGGRGEQFF
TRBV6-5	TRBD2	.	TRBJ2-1	TGTGCCAGCAGCGTTTTAGCGGGGGACAATGAGCAGTTCTTC	CASSVLAGDNEQFF
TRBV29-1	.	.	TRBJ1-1	TGCAGCGTTTTCGGGGGTAACACTGAAGCTTTCTTT	CSVFGGNTEAFF
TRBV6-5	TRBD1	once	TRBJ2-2	TGTGCCAGCAGAGAGACAGGGGGCTCCGGGGAGCTGTTTTTT	CASRETGGSGELFF
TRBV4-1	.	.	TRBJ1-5	TGCGCCAGCAGCCAAGATAGAAGCGTTCGGCAGCCCCAGCATTTT	CASSQDRSVRQPQHF
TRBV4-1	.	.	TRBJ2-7	TGCGCCAGCAGCCAGGGACTCCTCTACGAGCAGTACTTC	CASSQGLLYEQYF
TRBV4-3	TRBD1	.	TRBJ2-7	TGCGCCAGCAGCCAAGTAACAGGGGGAAAGGGCGAGCAGTACTTC	CASSQVTGGKGEQYF
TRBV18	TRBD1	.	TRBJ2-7	TGTGCCAGCTCACCAGCAAGGGACAGGGTTCCCTACGAGCAGTACTTC	CASSPARDRVPYEQYF
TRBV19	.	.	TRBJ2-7	TGTGCCAGTACCACCACACCTCCCTACGAGCAGTACTTC	CASTTTPPYEQYF
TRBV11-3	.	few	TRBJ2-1	TGTGCCAGCAGCTTAGATCAGGGTGGGACTGGTATTGGTCATGAGCAGTTCTTC	CASSLDQGGTGIGHEQFF
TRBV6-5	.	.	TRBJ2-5	TGTGCCAGCAGTTACGGCAACAGAGAGACCCAGTACTTC	CASSYGNRETQYF
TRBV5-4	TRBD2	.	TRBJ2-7	TGTGCCAGCAGCTTGGGGATGGGACTAGCGGGGGGGTCCTACGAGCAGTACTTC	CASSLGMGLAGGSYEQYF
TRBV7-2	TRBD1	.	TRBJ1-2	TGTGCCAGCAGCTTAGGAGGGACAGGCAGACATGGCTACACCTTC	CASSLGGTGRHGYTF
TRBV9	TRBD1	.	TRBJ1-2	TGTGCCAGCAGCGCGACTACAGGGGTCCTTAACTATGGCTACACCTTC	CASSATTGVLNYGYTF
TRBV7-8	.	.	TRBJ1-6	TGTGCCAGCAGCTTAGGACTATTTAATTCACCCCTCCACTTT	CASSLGLFNSPLHF
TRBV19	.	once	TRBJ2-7	TGTGCCAGTAGTCAGGACACCTCCTACGAGCAGTACTTC	CASSQDTSYEQYF
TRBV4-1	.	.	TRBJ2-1	TGCGCCAGCAGCCAACCTGTAAGGGGGGGCCGGGATGAGCAGTTCTTC	CASSQPVRGGRDEQFF
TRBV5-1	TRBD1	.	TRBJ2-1	TGCGCCAGCAGCTCGGACAGGGGGAAAATTAATGAGCAGTTCTTC	CASSSDRGKINEQFF
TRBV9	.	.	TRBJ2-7	TGTGCCAGCAGCGTAGGAGGGTCGACCTACGAGCAGTACTTC	CASSVGGSTYEQYF
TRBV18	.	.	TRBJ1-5	TGTGCCAGCTCGCGGGGTCCCCTCCTGGCGGGTCAGCCCCAGCATTTT	CASSRGPLLAGQPQHF
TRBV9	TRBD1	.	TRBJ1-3	TGTGCCAGCAGCCCTTGGACAGGGAGCTCTGGAAACACCATATATTTT	CASSPWTGSSGNTIYF
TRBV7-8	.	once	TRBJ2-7	TGTGCCAGCAGCTTAAGGGACAAAGCCTACGAGCAGTACTTC	CASSLRDKAYEQYF
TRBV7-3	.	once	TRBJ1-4	TGTGCCAGCAGCGCTGACTCGGGGTCGGGTGAAAAACTGTTTTTT	CASSADSGSGEKLFF
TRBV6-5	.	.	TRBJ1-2	TGTGCCAGCAGTTACTCGGGGGGTCATGGCTACACCTTC	CASSYSGGHGYTF
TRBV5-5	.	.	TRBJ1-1	TGTGCCAGCAGCTGGGCTTTCGGGGGGGCGGAAGCTTTCTTT	CASSWAFGGAEAFF
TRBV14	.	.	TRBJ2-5	TGTGCCAGCAGCCCCTACAGGGAGGGGACCCAGTACTTC	CASSPYREGTQYF
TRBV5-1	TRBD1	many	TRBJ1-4	TGCGCCAGCAGCTTGGCGGGGACAGCTCTAGCAACTAATGAAAAACTGTTTTTT	CASSLAGTALATNEKLFF
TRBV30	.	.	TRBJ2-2	TGTGCCGGAGGGGGCTTCAGGCCCGGGGAGCTGTTTTTT	CAGGGFRPGELFF
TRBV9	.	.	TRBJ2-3	TGTGCCAGCAGCCAGAACACAGATACGCAGTATTTT	CASSQNTDTQYF
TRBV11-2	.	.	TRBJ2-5	TGTGCCAGCAGCACCGGAGGATGGGAGACCCAGTACTTC	CASSTGGWETQYF